The 9 T cell receptor beta chains below all came from one sample that was sequenced in a study of T-cell memory formation after mild COVID-19. TCRdb recomputed calls from the 5' RACE reads with MiXCR, one row per CDR3 protein. The table shows 30,000 to 50,000 distinct CDR3 sequences, with 6% to 6.5% occurring only once. Sequencing was carried out using PBMCs or a T cell subset sorted from them (not recorded which). These receptors all come from an adult who had mild COVID-19 (a few samples of this study predate the infection). Cell type and time point are not known.

This chain uses TRBV7-2 with TRBJ1-1, with unresolved D. Trimming took 5 bases from V and 1 from J, leaving 8 bases between them. CDR3 size: 13 residues. Germline CDR1 SGHTA, CDR2 FQGNSA. CDR3 region: CASSSWGNTEAFF. Here the CDR3 DNA reads TGTGCCAGCAGCAGCTGGGGGAACACTGAAGCTTTCTTT.

The table lists this clonotype with a few counts. The gene calls are TRBV12-3 or TRBV12-4 and TRBJ2-7; 7 positions match TRBD1. J lost 3 bases, V lost 3 bases, and 2 bases had no gene match. This CDR3 is 13 amino acids long. CDR3 region: CASSLNRGYEQYF. DNA for the CDR3: TGTGCCAGCAGTTTGAACAGGGGCTACGAGCAGTACTTC.

This clonotype was seen at least ten times. The chain has TRBV6-5 and TRBJ1-1; weak D call: TRBD1 (5 bases). Looked up from germline, CDR1 is MNHEY and CDR2 is SVGAGI. There are 13 residues in the CDR3. Trimming left V 7 bases short and J 1 base short, with 10 bases between. The CDR3 reads CASKRGSNTEAFF. DNA of the CDR3: TGTGCCAGCAAAAGGGGTTCGAACACTGAAGCTTTCTTT.

This clonotype was seen ten or more times. J is TRBJ2-6 and V is TRBV20-1; 10 bases are shared with TRBD1. The CDR3 is 18 residues long. J lost 1 base, V lost 3 bases, and 9 bases had no gene match. CDR1 and CDR2 from the germline V gene are DFQATT and SNEGSKA (reference sequence). DNA for the CDR3: TGCAGTGCTAGCGGGAGTTGGACAGGGGGTTCTGGGGCCAACGTCCTGACTTTC. This gives the protein CSASGSWTGGSGANVLTF.

In its sample, this clonotype was seen many times. The chain links TRBV6-2 or TRBV6-3 to TRBJ1-5; TRBD1 matches 10 bases. Per the germline V gene, CDR1 is MNHEY and CDR2 is SVGEGT. There are 15 residues in the CDR3. Unmatched junction bases numbered 10, after V lost 4 bases and J lost 10 bases. In nucleotides, the CDR3 is TGTGCCAGCAGTTCTTCCGGGACAGGGGCGCAACCCCAGCATTTT. It specifies CASSSSGTGAQPQHF.

This clonotype was counted many times. The V gene is TRBV30, the J gene TRBJ2-1, with TRBD2 as a possible D gene (6 bases). CDR1 and CDR2 from the germline V gene are GTSNPN and SVGIG (reference sequence). CDR3 size: 15 residues. Trimming removed 5 bases from V and 0 bases from J, with 14 bases in between. In DNA form, the CDR3 reads TGTGCCTGGTTGGGAGGACTTAGCTCCTACAATGAGCAGTTCTTC. This codes for CAWLGGLSSYNEQFF.

The table lists this clonotype with many counts. The rearrangement links TRBV29-1 to TRBJ1-2; the D is unclear. The CDR3 is 12 amino acids. Germline V gives CDR1 SQVTM, CDR2 ANQGSEA. Trimming removed 7 bases from V and 8 bases from J, with 17 bases in between. CDR3 in DNA: TGCAGCGCCACGCGGGGAGAGGGAGGCTACACCTTC. Translated: CSATRGEGGYTF.

This clonotype has a count of ten or more. The chain has TRBV5-1 and TRBJ2-1, with TRBD1 identical over 9 bases. V was clipped by 6 bases and J by 8 bases; unmatched bases: 6. Germline CDR1 reads SGHRS; CDR2 reads YFSETQ. The CDR3 sequence is 13 residues long. The CDR3 here is CASTGQGSHEQFF. In DNA form, the CDR3 reads TGCGCCAGCACGGGACAGGGTTCCCATGAGCAGTTCTTC.

This clonotype has at least ten counts. This chain uses TRBV20-1 with TRBJ1-3; D gene unclear. Germline loops: CDR1 DFQATT, CDR2 SNEGSKA (reference sequence). The CDR3 sequence is 16 residues long. With 6 bases removed from V and 4 bases from J, the gap between germline ends came to 22 bases. The CDR3 DNA sequence: TGCAGTGCGGTAAGCCCGCGGACGGAAAAGGGAAACACCATATATTTT. Its translation is CSAVSPRTEKGNTIYF.